The entry below describes one T cell receptor (beta chain). Its recognized antigen is unknown. No clone much larger than this one lies a single base away; base qualities are absent. These data are taken from a study of blood T cell repertoires in COVID-19 (dated by TCRdb to 2020 to 2021). Regarding the research as a whole: Samples from collaborators originated in the United States, Italy and Spain and spanned both the acute and convalescent phases of COVID-19. The prospective study material was composed of cDNA or gDNA derived from T cells, B-cell-depleted T cells, or PBMCs. Samples were obtained from the ongoing ImmuneRACE study (first 160 participants) and from 1,254 subjects provided by 6 global collaborators. The repertoires were released in a freely available public database meant as a resource for research on the immune response to SARS-CoV-2. Where available, HLA class I and class II types were obtained from metadata supplied by the sample provider rather than from assay-based typing. A de-identified subject ID, COVID-19 status, age in years and sex were almost always included in the sample metadata. Deeply sampled blood TCRbeta repertoires from subjects exposed to, actively infected with, or recovered from COVID-19 were included in the dataset.

Looking up the germline V gene yields CDR1 MDHEN and CDR2 SYDVKM. V is pared back by 10 bases and J by 2 bases, with 11 bases lying between the germline termini. The CDR3, cysteine through phenylalanine, is 12 amino acids long. Just the 36-base CDR3 DNA is kept, in frame starting at base 1. The collaborating institutions used their own protocols to collect whole blood in K2EDTA tubes. For TCRbeta analysis, collaborator samples were shipped as frozen whole blood, as isolated PBMCs, or as DNA extracted from either sample type. The full study reports these points: How much clinical and demographic metadata was included differed by source and by participant, and the metadata was provided uncurated.

TCRbeta CDR3 regions were amplified from genomic DNA using the immunoSEQ Assay, a bias-controlled multiplex PCR. Under the source paper's analysis protocol: Nucleated cell counts per sample were estimated from amplification of reference gene primers within the assay. Sequence reads were collapsed and filtered to measure the absolute abundance of every unique TCRbeta CDR3 rearrangement. For each sample, productive Simpson clonality was calculated as the square root of Simpson's diversity index across productive rearrangements. The table was pulled from immuneACCESS by TCRdb, which kept in-frame rearrangements only. Such tables lose some clones; where checked, under half of the loss comes from unresolved V genes, and the rest has no known cause. V and J calls and clone size follow that table, whereas D and trimming were derived from the DNA. Within this sample are roughly 76,000 clones, with roughly nine tenths of them counted one time only. The biggest ten clones account for 1.4% to 1.5% of the sample.

Sequencing was done on a sample of peripheral blood. This receptor was obtained from a man aged 50 or older with acute or convalescent COVID-19. Recombination joined TRBV28 with TRBJ1-1; 5 matching bases give a weak D call of TRBD1. In nucleotides, the sequence is TGTGCCATCCAACAGGTCAACACTGAAGCTTTCTTT. Translation gives CAIQQVNTEAFF.